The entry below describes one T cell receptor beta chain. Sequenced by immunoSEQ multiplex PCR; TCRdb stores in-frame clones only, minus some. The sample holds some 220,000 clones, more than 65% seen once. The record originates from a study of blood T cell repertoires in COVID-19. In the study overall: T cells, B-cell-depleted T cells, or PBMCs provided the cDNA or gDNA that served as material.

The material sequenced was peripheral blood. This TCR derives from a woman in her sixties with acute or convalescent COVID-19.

The CDR3 DNA reads as TGTGCCAGCAATCCTTCGCCCTCCCTAGGCTACACCTTC. Protein: CASNPSPSLGYTF. The chain carries TRBV6-5 and TRBJ1-2; D unresolved. Trimming took off 7 bases at V and 8 bases at J, with 17 bases between the two ends. The V gene's germline CDR1 is MNHEY and CDR2 SVGAGI. This CDR3 region has 13 residues.